The 15 T cell receptor beta chains in this list originate from one sample, sequenced in a study of blood T cell repertoires in COVID-19. Clones were read by immunoSEQ multiplex PCR, and TCRdb kept only the in-frame ones, dropping some. This sample has 90,000 to 100,000 clones, with roughly 80% found just once. Material for sequencing was peripheral blood. The receptor source for this set is a man in his fifties or sixties with acute or convalescent COVID-19.

V and J are TRBV19 and TRBJ2-3, with D possibly matching TRBD1 (6 bases). With 6 bases removed from V and 11 bases from J, the gap between germline ends came to 24 bases. Per the germline V gene, CDR1 is LNHDA and CDR2 is SQIVND (reference sequence). The CDR3 loop spans 15 amino acids. The CDR3 sequence: CASSLGTSLGVQQYF. CDR3 in DNA: TGTGCCAGTAGCCTCGGGACAAGCCTGGGGGTACAGCAGTATTTT.

J is TRBJ2-5 and V is TRBV11-2, with TRBD1 matching over 7 bases. V gave up 5 bases and J gave up 3 bases; unmatched junction bases: 6. Germline loops: CDR1 SGHAT, CDR2 FQNNGV. The CDR3 consists of 14 residues. DNA for the CDR3: TGTGCCAGCAGCCGTTCGACAGGGAAAGAGACCCAGTACTTC. This gives the protein CASSRSTGKETQYF.

The chain links TRBV6-2 or TRBV6-3 to TRBJ1-5; 7 positions match TRBD1. Germline CDR1 is MNHEY and CDR2 is SVGEGT. CDR3 length: 16 residues. J gave up 2 bases and V 6 bases, and 10 bases lay outside the gene matches. CDR3 sequence reads: CASSAAQDRGNQPQHF. CDR3 sequence (DNA): TGTGCCAGCAGCGCCGCCCAAGACAGGGGCAATCAGCCCCAGCATTTT.

This chain connects TRBV7-9 to TRBJ2-1; 15 bases align to TRBD2. CDR3 size: 19 residues. Germline V gene data show CDR1 as SEHNR and CDR2 as FQNEAQ (reference sequence). V was clipped by 2 bases and J by 5 bases; unmatched bases: 10. The CDR3 DNA is TGTGCCAGCAGCTTAACAGGACTAGCGGGAGGGTCTTGGAACAATGAGCAGTTCTTC. Protein sequence: CASSLTGLAGGSWNNEQFF.

This chain uses TRBV30 with TRBJ1-1; D not resolved. In germline, CDR1 is GTSNPN, CDR2 SVGIG (reference sequence). This CDR3 has 13 amino acids. V gave up 1 base and J gave up 3 bases, with 9 bases separating them. CDR3: CAWSAGKHTEAFF. The DNA for the CDR3 is TGTGCCTGGAGTGCGGGGAAGCACACTGAAGCTTTCTTT.

The chain links TRBV11-3 to TRBJ1-3; D remains ambiguous. V was cut by 2 bases and J by 0 bases, with 8 bases left in between. The CDR3 is 15 residues long. Germline V gene lookup returns CDR1 SGHNT and CDR2 YENEEA. The CDR3, as DNA: TGTGCCAGCAGCTTATGGGAGAGCTCTGGAAACACCATATATTTT. Its translation is CASSLWESSGNTIYF.

The gene calls are TRBV19 and TRBJ2-6; 7 bases are a match to TRBD1. The CDR3 extends over 16 amino acids. With 3 bases clipped from V and 2 bases from J, the junction kept 4 bases outside the gene matches. Germline V gene data show CDR1 as LNHDA and CDR2 as SQIVND (reference sequence). Here the CDR3 reads CASSMGQGAGANVLTF. In nucleotides, the CDR3 is TGTGCCAGTAGTATGGGGCAGGGGGCTGGGGCCAACGTCCTGACTTTC.

The chain links TRBV7-2 to TRBJ2-3; D remains ambiguous. The germline V gene encodes CDR1 SGHTA and CDR2 FQGNSA. The CDR3 runs 16 residues. The V end was cut by 1 base, the J end by 8 bases, with 19 bases between. The CDR3 spells CASSLVPSHSSGTQYF. DNA for the CDR3: TGTGCCAGCAGCTTAGTCCCGAGTCACAGCTCAGGTACGCAGTATTTT.

The rearrangement links TRBV6-5 to TRBJ2-7; 7 bases match TRBD1. This CDR3 is 15 amino acids long. J was trimmed by 2 bases and V by 5 bases; bases with no gene match: 9. Germline CDR1 MNHEY, CDR2 SVGAGI. The CDR3 nucleotides read TGTGCCAGCAGTCGTGACGCGACAGGGACCTACGAGCAGTACTTC. It is translated as CASSRDATGTYEQYF.

J is TRBJ2-1 and V is TRBV2, with 7 bases matching TRBD2. The CDR3 runs 11 residues. V was pared by 7 bases and J by 12 bases, with 6 bases of the junction left unmatched. Germline assignment: CDR1 SNHLY and CDR2 FYNNEI. The CDR3 spells CASNTAGVQFF. For the CDR3, the DNA is TGTGCCAGCAATACTGCGGGGGTGCAGTTCTTC.

This chain links TRBV24-1 with TRBJ2-3; D gene ambiguous. Germline V gene sequence: CDR1 KGHDR, CDR2 SFDVKD. Trimming removed 3 bases from V and 1 base from J, with 7 bases in between. CDR3 length equals 14 residues. The CDR3 loop reads CATSDPRGTDTQYF. In DNA form, the CDR3 reads TGTGCCACCAGTGATCCCCGGGGCACAGATACGCAGTATTTT.

The chain has TRBV27 and TRBJ2-7; D possibly corresponds to TRBD1 (6 bases). The CDR3 covers 12 residues. Germline values: CDR1 MNHEY, CDR2 SMNVEV (reference sequence). Trimming stripped 5 bases from V and 4 bases from J, with 9 bases between. CDR3 bases: TGTGCCAGCAGTACAGGGCCATACGAGCAGTACTTC. Protein sequence: CASSTGPYEQYF.

This chain links TRBV5-4 with TRBJ2-1, with D perhaps TRBD2 (7 bases). V was pared by 4 bases and J by 7 bases, with 27 bases between. Per germline, CDR1 SGHNT and CDR2 YYREEE (reference sequence). The CDR3 extends over 18 amino acids. The CDR3 loop reads CASSLPRGGGGSLNEQFF. The DNA of the CDR3 is TGTGCCAGCAGCCTGCCTCGCGGAGGGGGGGGCTCGTTGAATGAGCAGTTCTTC. The entire variable domain, with the rest obtained from reference TRBV5-4 and TRBJ2-1, is as follows: ETGVTQSPTHLIKTRGQQVTLRCSSQSGHNTVSWYQQALGQGPQFIFQYYREEENGRGNFPPRFSGLQFPNYSSELNVNALELDDSALYLCASSLPRGGGGSLNEQFFGPGTRLTVL.

The chain recombines TRBV18 with TRBJ2-5, with D uncertain. There are 14 residues in the CDR3. The germline V and J ends were trimmed by 2 bases and 4 bases, with 11 bases remaining between them. CDR1 KGHSH and CDR2 LQKENI come from the germline V gene. The CDR3 bases are TGTGCCAGCTCACCAATCAGAAACCGAGAGACCCAGTACTTC. Its protein is CASSPIRNRETQYF.

This clone was picked up a small number of times. The chain combines TRBV3-1 (or the pseudogene TRBV3-2) with TRBJ1-5; D remains ambiguous. Germline V lookup: CDR1 LGHDT, CDR2 YNNKEL (reference sequence). CDR3 length equals 14 residues. V was shortened by 0 bases and J by 4 bases, with 7 bases between the two germline ends. The CDR3: CASSQDLKNQPQHF. The CDR3 coding sequence is TGTGCCAGCAGCCAAGATCTAAAGAATCAGCCCCAGCATTTT.